Below are 12 T cell receptor beta chains sequenced from a single sample in a study of blood T cell repertoires in COVID-19. Some clones are missing from TCRdb's copy, which holds only in-frame ones; the method was immunoSEQ multiplex PCR. Of roughly 330,000 clones in the sample, approximately 89% are singletons; the top ten hold approximately 5.3%. Specimen: PBMCs or T cells enriched from blood (not recorded which). All receptors derive from a woman in her thirties who had recovered from COVID-19.

The chain recombines TRBV6-5 with TRBJ1-5, with D perhaps TRBD1 (6 bases). Trimming left V 4 bases short and J 0 bases short, with 7 bases between. The germline V gene encodes CDR1 MNHEY and CDR2 SVGAGI. The CDR3 loop spans 14 amino acids. The CDR3 reads CASSSQGSNQPQHF. The CDR3 region has the DNA TGTGCCAGCAGTTCACAGGGTAGCAATCAGCCCCAGCATTTT.

This rearrangement joins TRBV29-1 to TRBJ2-1; 7 nucleotides match TRBD1. V trimming: 4 bases; J trimming: 8 bases; junction bases outside the gene matches: 8. This CDR3 is 13 amino acids long. Germline-derived CDR1 and CDR2 are SQVTM and ANQGSEA. The CDR3 DNA reads TGCAGCGTTGTGACAGGGACGATGTATGAGCAGTTCTTC. This sequence encodes CSVVTGTMYEQFF.

V gene TRBV12-5 combines with J gene TRBJ2-7; TRBD2 is a possible D gene (6 bases). CDR1 is LGHNT and CDR2 is FRNRAP in the germline V gene. V shed 0 bases and J shed 2 bases, with 17 bases lying between them. The CDR3 extends over 17 amino acids. CDR3 in amino acids: CASGLVLGEEGPYEQYF. Here the CDR3 DNA reads TGTGCTAGTGGTTTGGTCCTCGGGGAGGAGGGCCCCTACGAGCAGTACTTC. The full variable domain, completed using reference TRBV12-5 and TRBJ2-7, is DARVTQTPRHKVTEMGQEVTMRCQPILGHNTVFWYRQTMMQGLELLAYFRNRAPLDDSGMPKDRFSAEMPDATLATLKIQPSEPRDSAVYFCASGLVLGEEGPYEQYFGPGTRLTVT.

The V and J genes are TRBV4-1 and TRBJ1-4; 11 bases map to TRBD1. Germline V gene sequence: CDR1 MGHRA, CDR2 YSYEKL. CDR3 length: 16 residues. After removal of 4 bases from V and 8 bases from J, the junction contained 9 bases not matched to a gene. DNA for the CDR3: TGCGCCAGCAGCCCAGGACAGGGGGCTTTTGGCGAAAAACTGTTTTTT. It is translated as CASSPGQGAFGEKLFF.

This rearrangement joins TRBV30 to TRBJ1-6; TRBD1 agrees at 7 bases. The germline gives CDR1 GTSNPN, CDR2 SVGIG (reference sequence). This CDR3 is built from 14 residues. V was pared by 5 bases and J by 7 bases, with 8 bases of the junction left unmatched. The DNA for the CDR3 is TGTGCCTGGCTTCCAGGGGGGCGAAATTCACCCCTCCACTTT. Translating gives CAWLPGGRNSPLHF.

The genes are TRBV4-3 and TRBJ1-2; D not resolved. Trimming stripped 4 bases from V and 4 bases from J, with 10 bases between. This CDR3 spans 13 amino acids. Germline lookup yields CDR1 LGHNA and CDR2 YSLEER. Written as DNA, the CDR3 is TGCGCCAGCAGCCCAACCTCGGGCTATGGCTACACCTTC. Translating gives CASSPTSGYGYTF.

This rearrangement joins TRBV28 to TRBJ2-7; a weak D match, TRBD2 (5 bases). The length of the CDR3 is 14 residues. In germline, CDR1 is MDHEN, CDR2 SYDVKM. Deletions cut 5 bases from V and 3 bases from J, with 14 bases between. In nucleotides, the CDR3 is TGTGCCAGCAGTCTCTACGGGGAAAGCTACGAGCAGTACTTC. Translation: CASSLYGESYEQYF.

The chain employs TRBV5-1 and TRBJ1-1; 8 bases agree with TRBD1. This CDR3 has 12 residues. V was pared by 0 bases and J by 11 bases, with 3 bases of the junction left unmatched. Germline-derived CDR1 and CDR2 are SGHRS and YFSETQ. The CDR3 bases are TGCGCCAGCAGCTTGGACAGGGGGGGCGCTTTCTTT. This gives the protein CASSLDRGGAFF.

This sequence joins TRBV6-6 and TRBJ1-3; 7 bases map to TRBD1. Germline CDR1 and CDR2: MNHNY and SVGAGI (reference sequence). This CDR3 spans 14 amino acids. The V gene end was trimmed by 2 bases and the J gene end by 4 bases; junction bases not matched to a gene: 2. The CDR3 protein is CASSYQGGGNTIYF. In DNA, the CDR3 is TGTGCCAGCAGTTACCAGGGGGGCGGAAACACCATATATTTT.

The rearrangement uses TRBV28 and TRBJ1-5; a weak D match, TRBD1 (5 bases). This CDR3 is 14 amino acids long. Between the trimmed V and J ends, which lost 4 bases and 5 bases, there was a span of 12 bases. Per the germline V gene, CDR1 is MDHEN and CDR2 is SYDVKM. The CDR3 DNA sequence: TGTGCCAGCAGTTCTTGGGGGGGATATCAGCCCCAGCATTTT. It translates to CASSSWGGYQPQHF.

The J gene is TRBJ1-2, the V gene TRBV29-1; TRBD1 agrees at 7 bases. CDR1 SQVTM and CDR2 ANQGSEA come from the germline V gene. The CDR3 is made up of 13 amino acids. V lost 3 bases to trimming and J lost 4 bases; unmatched junction nucleotides: 5. The CDR3 DNA reads as TGCAGCGTTGACTCCGGACAGGCCTATGGCTACACCTTC. Translating gives CSVDSGQAYGYTF. Supplemented by reference TRBV29-1 and TRBJ1-2, the full variable domain reads SAVISQKPSRDICQRGTSLTIQCQVDSQVTMMFWYRQQPGQSLTLIATANQGSEATYESGFVIDKFPISRPNLTFSTLTVSNMSPEDSSIYLCSVDSGQAYGYTFGSGTRLTVV.

The rearrangement links TRBV11-3 to TRBJ2-5; 7 bases align to TRBD1. The CDR3 consists of 15 residues. The germline V gene has CDR1 SGHNT and CDR2 YENEEA. Trimming took 4 bases from V and 1 from J; bases not matched to a gene: 6. CDR3: CASSSGTAFQETQYF. In DNA form, the CDR3 reads TGTGCCAGCAGCTCCGGGACAGCGTTCCAAGAGACCCAGTACTTC.